What follows are 24 T cell receptor beta chains derived from one specimen sequenced in a study of T-cell reconstitution after alpha-beta-depleted transplantation in children. Unique molecular identifiers were built into the TCRbeta library. TCRdb passed the PCR reads through MiXCR, listing each CDR3 protein once. This table holds 450,000 to 700,000 distinct CDR3 sequences, 25% to 30% found once. The starting material was PBMCs, obtained before TCRalphabeta/CD19-depleted stem cell transplant. The receptor source for this set is a boy under two years old with Wiskott-Aldrich syndrome, due to receive a stem cell transplant.

This clonotype was picked up a small number of times. The gene calls are TRBV5-1 and TRBJ2-3; 7 nucleotides line up with TRBD2. The V segment lost 2 bases and the J segment 2 bases; nucleotides outside the gene matches: 5. The germline V gene has CDR1 SGHRS and CDR2 YFSETQ. CDR3 length: 15 residues. The CDR3 region is CASSLRGVLTDTQYF. The CDR3 bases are TGCGCCAGCAGCTTACGGGGGGTCCTCACAGATACGCAGTATTTT.

V gene TRBV9 combines with J gene TRBJ2-3; D unclear. Germline CDR1 reads SGDLS; CDR2 reads YYNGEE. Trimming cost V 0 bases and J 0 bases, with 8 bases left between them. This CDR3 comprises 15 residues. This CDR3 is CASSVGRDSTDTQYF. The CDR3 nucleotides are TGTGCCAGCAGCGTAGGGCGAGACAGCACAGATACGCAGTATTTT.

The gene calls are TRBV7-2 and TRBJ1-5; possibly TRBD1 for D (6 bases). V gave up 0 bases and J gave up 0 bases, with 9 bases separating them. CDR1 and CDR2 (germline): SGHTA, FQGNSA. The CDR3 spans 16 residues. The CDR3 DNA reads as TGTGCCAGCAGCTTAGCGGGAGGGGGTAGCAATCAGCCCCAGCATTTT. It is translated as CASSLAGGGSNQPQHF.

In its sample, this clonotype was seen a few times. The chain employs TRBV5-1 and TRBJ2-4, with TRBD1 identical over 8 bases. This CDR3 has 14 residues. V gave up 3 bases and J gave up 5 bases; unmatched junction bases: 4. Germline V lookup: CDR1 SGHRS, CDR2 YFSETQ. The DNA of the CDR3 is TGCGCCAGCAGCTACGGACAGGGAGAAAACATTCAGTACTTC. Protein sequence: CASSYGQGENIQYF.

The chain employs TRBV5-1 and TRBJ2-1; 7 bases line up with TRBD2. The length of the CDR3 is 16 residues. CDR1 is SGHRS, CDR2 YFSETQ, per germline. Unmatched junction bases numbered 9, after V lost 2 bases and J lost 4 bases. This CDR3 reads CASSFSGGRGYNEQFF. The CDR3 DNA sequence: TGCGCCAGCAGCTTTTCGGGCGGGAGAGGGTACAATGAGCAGTTCTTC. The variable domain in full, completed from reference TRBV5-1 and TRBJ2-1, reads KAGVTQTPRYLIKTRGQQVTLSCSPISGHRSVSWYQQTPGQGLQFLFEYFSETQRNKGNFPGRFSGRQFSNSRSEMNVSTLELGDSALYLCASSFSGGRGYNEQFFGPGTRLTVL.

There are a few counts of this clonotype. The chain uses TRBV5-1 and TRBJ2-2, with D tentatively TRBD1 (6 bases). V lost 2 bases to trimming and J lost 2 bases, with 10 bases between them. The CDR3 covers 15 residues. Germline CDR1 reads SGHRS; CDR2 reads YFSETQ. CDR3 residues: CASSFGTLNTGELFF. CDR3 coding DNA: TGCGCCAGCAGCTTCGGGACACTCAACACCGGGGAGCTGTTTTTT. The full variable domain, in which reference TRBV5-1 and TRBJ2-2 provide the parts outside the CDR3, is KAGVTQTPRYLIKTRGQQVTLSCSPISGHRSVSWYQQTPGQGLQFLFEYFSETQRNKGNFPGRFSGRQFSNSRSEMNVSTLELGDSALYLCASSFGTLNTGELFFGEGSRLTVL.

This clonotype showed up just a few times. The rearrangement joins TRBV10-3 to TRBJ2-2; D might be TRBD1 or TRBD2, each matching 7 bases. The CDR3 spans 19 residues. V gave up 8 bases and J gave up 0 bases, with 25 bases separating them. Germline V gene lookup returns CDR1 ENHRY and CDR2 SYGVKD. CDR3 nucleotides: TGTGCCATCGAACGGGGGGCCAGGGGGAGGCAAACGAACACCGGGGAGCTGTTTTTT. Its translation is CAIERGARGRQTNTGELFF.

The chain combines TRBV7-9 with TRBJ2-1, with 9 bases that match TRBD2. Germline CDR1 SEHNR, CDR2 FQNEAQ (reference sequence). This CDR3 contains 17 residues. V shed 5 bases, J shed 9 bases, and the junction held 17 bases outside the gene matches. This CDR3 is CASSLPRGRALISEQFF. The CDR3 bases are TGTGCCAGCAGCCTACCCCGCGGGAGGGCCTTGATTTCTGAGCAGTTCTTC.

The V call is TRBV4-2, the J call TRBJ2-7; a weak D match, TRBD1 (5 bases). Per germline, CDR1 LGHNA and CDR2 YNFKEQ. The CDR3 covers 15 residues. Trimming stripped 1 base from V and 3 bases from J, with 13 bases between. The CDR3 reads CASSQAATGVYEQYF. CDR3 coding DNA: TGTGCCAGCAGCCAAGCAGCAACAGGAGTCTACGAGCAGTACTTC.

The sample holds a few counts of this clonotype. This chain uses TRBV5-6 with TRBJ2-3; TRBD2 is a possible D gene (5 bases). This CDR3 is 16 amino acids long. CDR1 and CDR2 (germline): SGHDT, YYEEEE. V shed 0 bases and J shed 5 bases, with 16 bases lying between them. Here the CDR3 reads CASSLDGTLRGDTQYF. CDR3 sequence (DNA): TGTGCCAGCAGCTTGGATGGAACGCTTCGGGGAGATACGCAGTATTTT.

This clonotype was counted between two and nine times. The V call is TRBV24-1, the J call TRBJ2-5; 7 bases map to TRBD2. CDR1 is KGHDR and CDR2 is SFDVKD in the germline V gene. This CDR3 has 14 amino acids. J was trimmed by 3 bases and V by 4 bases; bases with no gene match: 4. The CDR3 nucleotides read TGTGCCACCAGTGACAGGACTAGGGAAGAGACCCAGTACTTC. Translating gives CATSDRTREETQYF.

The chain uses TRBV5-1 and TRBJ2-7, with 9 bases identical to TRBD2. This CDR3 comprises 16 residues. V shed 0 bases, J shed 3 bases, and the junction held 7 bases outside the gene matches. Germline V lookup: CDR1 SGHRS, CDR2 YFSETQ. As DNA, the CDR3 is TGCGCCAGCAGCTTGGCCCAGGTTAGCGGGAGCTACGAGCAGTACTTC. It yields the protein CASSLAQVSGSYEQYF.

In this sample, this clonotype turned up many times. CDR3 coding DNA: TGCGCCAGCAGCTTGTGGAGGATGGGGAAGACCCAGTACTTC. It codes for CASSLWRMGKTQYF. The chain is built from TRBV5-1 and TRBJ2-5; D possibly corresponds to TRBD2 (5 bases). This CDR3 is 14 amino acids long. Trimming shortened V by 1 base and J by 6 bases, and 13 bases separated the two germline ends. From germline, CDR1 is SGHRS and CDR2 YFSETQ.

This clonotype was counted once. The chain couples TRBV20-1 to TRBJ2-3, with unresolved D. This CDR3 spans 13 amino acids. Trimming left V 8 bases short and J 5 bases short, with 17 bases between. The V gene's germline CDR1 is DFQATT and CDR2 SNEGSKA (reference sequence). CDR3 region: CSPSRADLDTQYF. The CDR3 DNA reads TGCAGTCCCTCCCGGGCGGACCTAGATACGCAGTATTTT.

The V gene is TRBV6-1, the J gene TRBJ1-1; TRBD1 matches 7 bases. The germline CDR1 and CDR2 sequences are MNHNS and SASEGT. J lost 2 bases, V lost 7 bases, and 10 bases had no gene match. The CDR3 is made up of 15 amino acids. Here the CDR3 DNA reads TGTGCCAGCATAAGATCCGGGACAGCTAACACTGAAGCTTTCTTT. Protein sequence: CASIRSGTANTEAFF.

V gene TRBV12-3 or TRBV12-4 combines with J gene TRBJ1-1, with a possible D match to TRBD1 (5 bases). V dropped 6 bases and J dropped 1 base, with 9 bases sitting between them. The CDR3 runs 13 residues. The CDR3 DNA reads as TGTGCCAGCAGGATCAGGGAGAACACTGAAGCTTTCTTT. This gives the protein CASRIRENTEAFF.

V gene TRBV19 combines with J gene TRBJ2-1; D possibly corresponds to TRBD2 (5 bases). CDR1 and CDR2 (germline): LNHDA, SQIVND (reference sequence). This CDR3 comprises 12 residues. The V end was cut by 2 bases, the J end by 9 bases, with 8 bases between. The CDR3 nucleotides are TGTGCCAGTAGTATAACTAGAGTTGAGCAGTTCTTC. Encoded protein: CASSITRVEQFF.

This clonotype came up a few times. The CDR3 here is CSARPISGTQYF. As DNA, the CDR3 is TGCAGTGCTAGACCCATCTCGGGGACCCAGTACTTC. The genes are TRBV20-1 and TRBJ2-5; no reliable D call. The germline V gene has CDR1 DFQATT and CDR2 SNEGSKA (reference sequence). V was shortened by 2 bases and J by 7 bases, with 11 bases between the two germline ends. The CDR3 length is 12 residues.

The J gene is TRBJ1-1, the V gene TRBV19; 10 bases line up with TRBD1. The CDR3 sequence is 15 residues long. The trim removed 8 bases at V and 0 bases at J, leaving 6 bases unmatched. Per germline, CDR1 LNHDA and CDR2 SQIVND (reference sequence). CDR3 in amino acids: CASASGQGMNTEAFF. Written as DNA, the CDR3 is TGTGCCAGTGCCTCGGGACAGGGGATGAACACTGAAGCTTTCTTT.

The rearrangement uses TRBV6-1 and TRBJ2-2; no firm D call. Trimming took off 7 bases at V and 4 bases at J, with 7 bases between the two ends. There are 12 residues in the CDR3. CDR1 MNHNS and CDR2 SASEGT come from the germline V gene. CDR3 in amino acids: CASNWFTGELFF. The CDR3 coding sequence is TGTGCCAGCAATTGGTTCACCGGGGAGCTGTTTTTT.

This clonotype was recorded a few times. The chain has TRBV29-1 and TRBJ2-7; 13 positions agree with TRBD2. Germline V gene data show CDR1 as SQVTM and CDR2 as ANQGSEA. The CDR3 runs to 15 residues. Losses at the gene ends were 6 bases for V and 2 bases for J; bases not matched to a gene: 7. CDR3 sequence reads: CSVVTSGRPTYEQYF. The CDR3 nucleotides are TGCAGCGTCGTGACTAGCGGGAGGCCAACCTACGAGCAGTACTTC.

In this sample, this clonotype turned up a few times. The V gene is TRBV3-1, the J gene TRBJ1-2; 8 bases align to TRBD1. The CDR3 runs to 13 residues. The J segment lost 5 bases and the V segment lost 1 base, leaving 0 bases of the junction unmatched. The germline V gene has CDR1 LGHDT and CDR2 YNNKEL (reference sequence). The CDR3 reads CASSQGTGYGYTF. As DNA, the CDR3 is TGTGCCAGCAGCCAAGGGACAGGGTATGGCTACACCTTC.

DNA for the CDR3: TGCGCCAGCAGCTTGGACGAGGGGTCGGGTCAGCCCCAGCATTTT. Translating gives CASSLDEGSGQPQHF. The V call is TRBV5-1, the J call TRBJ1-5; TRBD1 is a possible D gene (5 bases). The CDR3 has 15 residues. CDR1 is SGHRS, CDR2 YFSETQ, per germline. The V gene lost 0 bases and the J gene lost 6 bases, with 13 bases spanning the gap. The full variable domain, completed using reference TRBV5-1 and TRBJ1-5, is KAGVTQTPRYLIKTRGQQVTLSCSPISGHRSVSWYQQTPGQGLQFLFEYFSETQRNKGNFPGRFSGRQFSNSRSEMNVSTLELGDSALYLCASSLDEGSGQPQHFGDGTRLSIL.

V gene TRBV5-1 combines with J gene TRBJ2-7, with TRBD1 identical over 8 bases. The germline CDR1 and CDR2 sequences are SGHRS and YFSETQ. The CDR3 is made up of 16 amino acids. The trim removed 4 bases at V and 1 base at J, leaving 10 bases unmatched. Here the CDR3 reads CASSAIDRGWSYEQYF. In DNA form, the CDR3 reads TGCGCCAGCAGCGCAATCGACAGGGGATGGTCCTACGAGCAGTACTTC.